These T cell receptor beta chains were read from a single sample in a study of blood T cell repertoires in COVID-19. Generated by immunoSEQ multiplex PCR, the TCRdb table keeps only in-frame clones and is missing some. This table holds around 200,000 clones, around nine tenths found once. Sequencing was done on a sample of peripheral blood. These receptors came from a man between 60 and 75 years old who had recovered from COVID-19. Each CDR3 is given with its conserved first and last residue. D genes are given only for firm matches. Clone size is stated in some rows and not others, as once, few, many or a class when expanded.

V gene,D gene,J gene,clone size,CDR3 length,CDR3 protein,CDR3 DNA
TRBV5-1,-,TRBJ2-1,-,15,CASKDGAGSYNEQFF,TGCGCCAGCAAGGATGGAGCGGGCTCCTACAATGAGCAGTTCTTC
TRBV5-1,TRBD2,TRBJ2-1,-,15,CASSLGGGAYNEQFF,TGCGCCAGCAGCTTGGGCGGGGGGGCCTACAATGAGCAGTTCTTC
TRBV7-3,-,TRBJ2-4,-,14,CASSAPGAKNIQYF,TGTGCCAGCAGCGCCCCAGGAGCCAAAAACATTCAGTACTTC
TRBV5-1,-,TRBJ1-4,-,14,CASSTRDFDEKLFF,TGCGCCAGCAGCACCCGGGACTTCGATGAAAAACTGTTTTTT
TRBV10-3,-,TRBJ2-3,-,16,CAISEPRQTSTDTQYF,TGTGCCATCAGTGAGCCGAGACAGACTAGCACAGATACGCAGTATTTT
TRBV28,-,TRBJ1-1,-,15,CASSPPGRGYTEAFF,TGTGCCAGCAGTCCGCCCGGTAGGGGCTACACTGAAGCTTTCTTT
TRBV12-3/TRBV12-4,-,TRBJ1-2,-,13,CASTPPGGYGYTF,TGTGCCAGCACCCCCCCTGGGGGGTATGGCTACACCTTC
TRBV5-1,-,TRBJ2-3,-,15,CASSFIAESTDTQYF,TGCGCCAGCAGCTTCATAGCGGAAAGCACAGATACGCAGTATTTT
TRBV20-1,TRBD2,TRBJ2-7,-,14,CSASGTSGDYEQYF,TGCAGTGCTAGTGGGACTAGCGGGGACTACGAGCAGTACTTC
TRBV5-4,TRBD1,TRBJ1-2,few,14,CASRGGTGGSGYTF,TGTGCCAGCAGAGGTGGGACAGGGGGATCTGGCTACACCTTC
TRBV5-4,TRBD2,TRBJ2-1,-,16,CASSSQGGSFYNEQFF,TGTGCCAGCAGCTCTCAGGGCGGGAGTTTCTACAATGAGCAGTTCTTC
TRBV6-1,-,TRBJ1-5,-,15,CASSDSHQGNQPQHF,TGTGCCAGCAGTGACAGTCACCAGGGCAATCAGCCCCAGCATTTT
TRBV28,-,TRBJ2-1,-,13,CASRIPRYNEQFF,TGTGCCAGCAGGATCCCCAGATACAATGAGCAGTTCTTC
TRBV11-1,TRBD2,TRBJ2-7,-,14,CASSWGGGLGEQYF,TGTGCCAGCAGCTGGGGTGGCGGACTAGGGGAGCAGTACTTC
TRBV6-5,-,TRBJ1-4,-,16,CASSYILGATNEKLFF,TGTGCCAGCAGTTACATCTTGGGAGCAACTAATGAAAAACTGTTTTTT
TRBV30,TRBD2,TRBJ2-3,-,12,CAWSVTGGTQYF,TGTGCCTGGAGTGTAACGGGGGGTACGCAGTATTTT
TRBV6-5,-,TRBJ1-1,-,13,CASSYSQDTEAFF,TGTGCCAGCAGTTACTCGCAGGACACTGAAGCTTTCTTT
TRBV7-9,TRBD1,TRBJ1-5,few,18,CASSSGQGPVGGNQPQHF,TGTGCCAGCAGCTCGGGACAGGGACCCGTCGGGGGCAATCAGCCCCAGCATTTT